This T cell receptor (beta chain) came from a study of blood T cell repertoires in COVID-19. Study in general: Samples representing acute and convalescent COVID-19 were sourced from the United States, Italy and Spain. T cells, B-cell-depleted T cells, or PBMCs supplied cDNA or gDNA.

The CDR3 contains 17 residues. Germline trimming cut 5 bases from V and 3 bases from J; bases unmatched to any gene: 5. Germline V gives CDR1 LNHNV, CDR2 YYDKDF (reference sequence). In the authors' workflow: Amplification of reference gene primers provided the estimated nucleated cell counts. TCRdb's copy holds only in-frame clones and misses some; the assay was immunoSEQ multiplex PCR. The V and J calls and clone size are taken from that table; D and trimming were inferred from the DNA. The repertoire holds approximately 300,000 clones, roughly 88% seen once, with about 1.7% in the top ten. Sequenced sample: peripheral blood. The clonotype comes from a woman aged 50 to 65 with acute or convalescent COVID-19. The chain links TRBV15 to TRBJ2-2; 14 bases map to TRBD2. CDR3 protein: CATSQGLAGVDTGELFF. The CDR3 DNA reads as TGTGCCACCAGCCAGGGACTAGCGGGAGTCGACACCGGGGAGCTGTTTTTT.